What follows describes a single TCR beta chain. These data are taken from a study of blood T cell repertoires in COVID-19. Overall study context: Collection of acute and convalescent COVID-19 samples took place in the United States, Italy and Spain. The analysed material was cDNA or gDNA that came from T cells, B-cell-depleted T cells, or PBMCs.

The CDR3 totals 15 residues. From germline, CDR1 is SGHTA and CDR2 FQGTGA. V trimming: 5 bases; J trimming: 0 bases; junction bases outside the gene matches: 4. Seattle-derived patients entered the study during active infection and were followed longitudinally. Original data processing: Quantification of nucleated cells was approximated via reference gene primer amplification. Profiled with immunoSEQ multiplex PCR; TCRdb holds only in-frame clones, not every one. V and J calls and clone size come straight from that table; D and trimming were deduced from the DNA. The sample consists of 150,000 to 200,000 clones, roughly 81% of them appearing once.

The rearrangement joins TRBV7-3 to TRBJ2-1; the match to TRBD2 covers 7 bases. The receptor was isolated from a middle-aged woman with COVID-19, enrolled during active disease. The sample consisted of peripheral blood. The CDR3 nucleotides read TGTGCCAGCAGCCTAGCGGAGAGCTCCTACAATGAGCAGTTCTTC. It encodes CASSLAESSYNEQFF.